A single sample gave rise to the 22 T cell receptor beta chains below, sequenced in a study of blood T cell repertoires in COVID-19. The method was immunoSEQ multiplex PCR; TCRdb's version includes in-frame clones alone and lacks a portion of them. The table shows approximately 11,000 clones, with over 75% occurring only once. Sequenced sample: peripheral blood. These receptors were taken from a human donor in a cohort sampled during active COVID-19.

This clone was picked up a small number of times. The gene calls are TRBV10-1 and TRBJ2-7; D remains unclear. This CDR3 has 15 amino acids. V gave up 6 bases and J gave up 6 bases, with 21 bases separating them. Germline V gene lookup returns CDR1 WNHNN and CDR2 SYGVQD (reference sequence). CDR3 loop: CASSQTARLPCEQYF. The CDR3 DNA reads as TGCGCCAGCAGCCAAACTGCCAGGCTCCCCTGCGAGCAGTACTTC.

The rearrangement joins TRBV4-2 to TRBJ2-7; 8 nucleotides agree with TRBD2. This CDR3 is built from 14 residues. Germline CDR1 reads LGHNA; CDR2 reads YNFKEQ. Unmatched junction bases numbered 11, after V lost 8 bases and J lost 5 bases. The CDR3 loop is CASGPGAGDNEQYF. The CDR3 bases are TGTGCCAGCGGCCCAGGAGCGGGAGACAACGAGCAGTACTTC.

The chain recombines TRBV2 with TRBJ1-2, with D perhaps TRBD1 (6 bases). CDR1 and CDR2 from the germline V gene are SNHLY and FYNNEI. V was pared by 5 bases and J by 5 bases, with 27 bases between. The CDR3 has 18 amino acids. The CDR3 DNA reads TGTGCCAGCAGTCAAGTGGACGGGACAACTCCTCCAATATATGGCTACACCTTC. This gives the protein CASSQVDGTTPPIYGYTF.

The DNA for the CDR3 is TGTGCCAGCAGCCCCGGTAGCGGGAGGGCTGAATCTAGCACAGATACGCAGTATTTT. Its protein is CASSPGSGRAESSTDTQYF. The genes are TRBV27 and TRBJ2-3; 11 nucleotides align to TRBD2. V trimming: 6 bases; J trimming: 0 bases; junction bases outside the gene matches: 14. CDR1 is MNHEY and CDR2 is SMNVEV in the germline V gene (reference sequence). CDR3 length: 19 residues.

V usage is TRBV7-2 and J usage is TRBJ2-7, with 7 nucleotides matching TRBD2. From germline, CDR1 is SGHTA and CDR2 FQGNSA. This CDR3 has 15 residues. J lost 3 bases, V lost 3 bases, and 8 bases had no gene match. CDR3 protein: CASSFSAGSVYEQYF. CDR3 nucleotides: TGTGCCAGCAGCTTTTCAGCGGGATCGGTCTACGAGCAGTACTTC.

The chain couples TRBV18 to TRBJ2-5, with D perhaps matching TRBD1 (6 bases). The CDR3 length is 14 residues. Deletions cut 0 bases from V and 4 bases from J, with 9 bases between. Germline V lookup: CDR1 KGHSH, CDR2 LQKENI. The DNA for the CDR3 is TGTGCCAGCTCACCACCGACAGGACGAGAGACCCAGTACTTC. It yields the protein CASSPPTGRETQYF.

The chain couples TRBV5-1 to TRBJ2-1; 10 nucleotides align to TRBD1. V lost 4 bases and J lost 4; bases outside the gene matches: 11. The CDR3 totals 17 residues. Germline loops: CDR1 SGHRS, CDR2 YFSETQ. The CDR3 here is CASSPPGDRGKYNEQFF. The CDR3 DNA follows: TGCGCCAGCAGCCCCCCTGGGGACAGGGGAAAGTACAATGAGCAGTTCTTC.

The CDR3 reads CASRGTGSGYTF. CDR3 nucleotide sequence: TGTGCCAGCAGAGGGACAGGGAGCGGCTACACCTTC. The genes are TRBV2 and TRBJ1-2; 9 bases line up with TRBD1. The CDR3 contains 12 residues. Germline V lookup: CDR1 SNHLY, CDR2 FYNNEI. J lost 8 bases, V lost 6 bases, and 4 bases had no gene match.

The V gene is TRBV14, the J gene TRBJ2-1; no definite D call. The CDR3 contains 15 residues. V lost 1 base to trimming and J lost 8 bases, with 15 bases between them. Per germline, CDR1 SGHDN and CDR2 FVKESK. The DNA of the CDR3 is TGTGCCAGCAGCCAAGGGTCTAGGATGTTCGATGAGCAGTTCTTC. Amino acid sequence: CASSQGSRMFDEQFF.

CDR3 coding DNA: TGCAGCTATTCAATTGGAGGGAGTGATCAGCCCCAGCATTTT. Translating it yields CSYSIGGSDQPQHF. The chain combines TRBV29-1 with TRBJ1-5; D not certain. There are 14 residues in the CDR3. Germline V lookup: CDR1 SQVTM, CDR2 ANQGSEA. V was trimmed by 8 bases and J by 5 bases, leaving 19 bases between them.

The rearrangement uses TRBV11-2 and TRBJ2-1, with 7 bases that match TRBD2. The germline gives CDR1 SGHAT, CDR2 FQNNGV. V gave up 5 bases and J gave up 4 bases; unmatched junction bases: 8. This CDR3 is 15 amino acids long. The CDR3 nucleotides are TGTGCCAGCAGCCGACCCGGTAGCGGGTACAATGAGCAGTTCTTC. As protein: CASSRPGSGYNEQFF.

This rearrangement joins TRBV27 to TRBJ2-1, with TRBD2 identical over 11 bases. After removal of 6 bases from V and 6 bases from J, the junction contained 7 bases not matched to a gene. Germline assignment: CDR1 MNHEY and CDR2 SMNVEV (reference sequence). This CDR3 is built from 15 residues. The CDR3 spells CASSPLAGGGNEQFF. Written as DNA, the CDR3 is TGTGCCAGCAGCCCTCTAGCGGGAGGCGGCAATGAGCAGTTCTTC.

The sample holds one count of this clone. The V and J genes are TRBV19 and TRBJ2-7, with 7 bases fitting TRBD2. CDR3 length equals 12 residues. Trimming removed 4 bases from V and 13 bases from J; junction bases left unmatched: 10. The germline V gene encodes CDR1 LNHDA and CDR2 SQIVND (reference sequence). The CDR3 region is CASSNDLGGIYF. Here the CDR3 DNA reads TGTGCCAGTAGTAACGACTTGGGGGGGATTTACTTC.

This clone was seen only once. The V gene is TRBV6-1, the J gene TRBJ1-6; D perhaps matches TRBD1 (6 bases). CDR1 is MNHNS, CDR2 SASEGT, per germline. V shed 4 bases and J shed 0 bases, with 16 bases lying between them. This CDR3 has 18 residues. CDR3 sequence reads: CASSGGTQDSSYNSPLHF. The CDR3 DNA follows: TGTGCCAGCAGTGGTGGGACACAAGATAGCTCCTATAATTCACCCCTCCACTTT.

The chain is built from TRBV7-2 and TRBJ2-2; the match to TRBD1 covers 8 bases. CDR1 SGHTA and CDR2 FQGNSA come from the germline V gene. The CDR3 extends over 15 amino acids. Trimming at V came to 1 base and at J to 8 bases, leaving 6 bases not matched to a gene. CDR3 loop: CASSLVQGAQGELFF. The CDR3 region has the DNA TGTGCCAGCAGCTTAGTTCAGGGGGCGCAAGGGGAGCTGTTTTTT.

The chain is built from TRBV5-4 and TRBJ2-6, with a weak D call TRBD1 (5 bases). The germline gives CDR1 SGHNT, CDR2 YYREEE (reference sequence). The CDR3 consists of 17 residues. V lost 1 base and J 3 bases, leaving 14 bases between the germline ends. The CDR3 is CASSLNHVGVGANVLTF. Written as DNA, the CDR3 is TGTGCCAGCAGCTTGAATCACGTAGGGGTTGGGGCCAACGTCCTGACTTTC.

The chain carries TRBV24-1 and TRBJ2-1; TRBD2 aligns across 9 bases. Germline values: CDR1 KGHDR, CDR2 SFDVKD. The J segment lost 8 bases and the V segment lost 12 bases, leaving 13 bases of the junction unmatched. CDR3 length: 14 amino acids. CDR3 loop: CAVEAAGGRDEQFF. The CDR3 DNA sequence: TGTGCCGTTGAGGCCGCGGGAGGGAGGGATGAGCAGTTCTTC.

V usage is TRBV7-9 and J usage is TRBJ2-1; D is undetermined. CDR1 is SEHNR and CDR2 is FQNEAQ in the germline V gene (reference sequence). V shed 1 base and J shed 7 bases, with 14 bases lying between them. CDR3 size: 15 residues. CDR3 in DNA: TGTGCCAGCAGCTTAGGCCAACCACGAGAAAATGAGCAGTTCTTC. Amino acids: CASSLGQPRENEQFF.

Only one count was recorded for this clone. The J gene is TRBJ2-3, the V gene TRBV6-1; 11 nucleotides align to TRBD2. Germline-derived CDR1 and CDR2 are MNHNS and SASEGT. The CDR3 covers 16 residues. Trimming cost V 4 bases and J 4 bases; bases outside gene matches: 7. The CDR3 sequence: CASSASGLAVSDTQYF. The CDR3 DNA follows: TGTGCCAGCAGTGCCTCGGGACTAGCGGTGTCAGATACGCAGTATTTT.

V gene TRBV6-5 combines with J gene TRBJ2-3; D is possibly TRBD2 (6 bases). Trimming left V 6 bases short and J 0 bases short, with 13 bases between. The germline V gene encodes CDR1 MNHEY and CDR2 SVGAGI. CDR3 length: 15 residues. CDR3 nucleotide sequence: TGTGCCAGCAGACGGGACTTTGCTAGCACAGATACGCAGTATTTT. Its protein product is CASRRDFASTDTQYF.

The CDR3, as DNA: TGTGCCAGCAGTTTCTACAGGGCAGGCCAAGAGACCCAGTACTTC. Amino acid sequence: CASSFYRAGQETQYF. V and J are TRBV27 and TRBJ2-5, with a weak D call TRBD1 (6 bases). The CDR3 runs to 15 residues. V was trimmed by 3 bases and J by 1 base, leaving 12 bases between them. Germline V lookup: CDR1 MNHEY, CDR2 SMNVEV (reference sequence).

The chain joins TRBV5-1 to TRBJ2-2, with 12 positions matching TRBD1. Germline V gives CDR1 SGHRS, CDR2 YFSETQ. V shed 4 bases, J shed 7 bases, and the junction held 8 bases outside the gene matches. The CDR3 totals 16 residues. The chain's CDR3 is CASSAGQGARGGELFF. CDR3 bases: TGCGCCAGCAGCGCGGGACAGGGGGCGCGTGGCGGGGAGCTGTTTTTT. The full variable domain, in which reference TRBV5-1 and TRBJ2-2 provide the parts outside the CDR3, is KAGVTQTPRYLIKTRGQQVTLSCSPISGHRSVSWYQQTPGQGLQFLFEYFSETQRNKGNFPGRFSGRQFSNSRSEMNVSTLELGDSALYLCASSAGQGARGGELFFGEGSRLTVL.